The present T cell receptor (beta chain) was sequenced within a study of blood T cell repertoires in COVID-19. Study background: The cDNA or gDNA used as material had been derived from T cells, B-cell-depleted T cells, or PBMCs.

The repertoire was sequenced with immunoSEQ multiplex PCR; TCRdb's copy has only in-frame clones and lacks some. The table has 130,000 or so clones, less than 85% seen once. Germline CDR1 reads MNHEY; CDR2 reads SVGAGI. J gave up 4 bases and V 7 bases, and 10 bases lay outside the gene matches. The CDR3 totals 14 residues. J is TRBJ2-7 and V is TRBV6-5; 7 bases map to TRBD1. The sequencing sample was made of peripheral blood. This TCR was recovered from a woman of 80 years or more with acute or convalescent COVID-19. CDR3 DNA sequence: TGTGCCAGCAACAAAAGGGACAGTCAGTACGAGCAGTACTTC. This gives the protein CASNKRDSQYEQYF.